These 13 T cell receptor beta chains were all obtained from the same sample, sequenced in a study of T cell responses to AZD1222 COVID-19 vaccine. The assay was immunoSEQ multiplex PCR, and TCRdb's table has in-frame clones only and misses some. This sample has about 210,000 clones, with roughly 94% found just once. The starting material was peripheral blood, obtained 28 days after the second dose of the MenACWY control vaccine. The receptor source for this set is an adult who received the MenACWY meningococcal vaccine as a control.

This chain connects TRBV9 to TRBJ1-3; 9 nucleotides align to TRBD1. The ends lost 3 bases at V and 3 bases at J; junction bases unmatched: 1. Germline CDR1 reads SGDLS; CDR2 reads YYNGEE. This CDR3 region has 14 residues. Here the CDR3 reads CASSAGQGGNTIYF. The CDR3 DNA follows: TGTGCCAGCAGCGCGGGACAGGGTGGAAACACCATATATTTT. Using reference TRBV9 and TRBJ1-3 for the parts outside the CDR3, the full variable domain is DSGVTQTPKHLITATGQRVTLRCSPRSGDLSVYWYQQSLDQGLQFLIQYYNGEERAKGNILERFSAQQFPDLHSELNLSSLELGDSALYFCASSAGQGGNTIYFGEGSWLTVV.

The count of this clone is one. V gene TRBV7-8 combines with J gene TRBJ2-7; TRBD1 agrees at 8 bases. V lost 5 bases, J lost 2 bases, and 5 bases stayed unmatched. This CDR3 region has 14 residues. Looked up from germline, CDR1 is SGHVS and CDR2 is FQNEAQ. This CDR3 reads CASSPGQAAYEQYF. The CDR3 DNA is TGTGCCAGCAGCCCGGGACAGGCCGCCTACGAGCAGTACTTC. Together with reference TRBV7-8 and TRBJ2-7, the CDR3 gives the full variable domain: GAGVSQSPRYKVAKRGQDVALRCDPISGHVSLFWYQQALGQGPEFLTYFQNEAQLDKSGLPSDRFFAERPEGSVSTLKIQRTQQEDSAVYLCASSPGQAAYEQYFGPGTRLTVT.

This sequence joins TRBV5-5 and TRBJ2-1; 9 bases agree with TRBD1. J lost 6 bases, V lost 0 bases, and 4 bases had no gene match. The germline gives CDR1 SGHKS, CDR2 YYEKEE (reference sequence). The CDR3 has 15 residues. DNA for the CDR3: TGTGCCAGCAGCTTGGAGGGACAGGGTGTCAATGAGCAGTTCTTC. Encoded protein: CASSLEGQGVNEQFF.

This rearrangement joins TRBV5-6 to TRBJ2-7, with TRBD1 matching over 10 bases. V lost 4 bases to trimming and J lost 3 bases; unmatched junction nucleotides: 7. Germline V gives CDR1 SGHDT, CDR2 YYEEEE. The CDR3 consists of 15 residues. The CDR3 bases are TGTGCCAGCAGCGTTACCGGGACAGGGGACTACGAGCAGTACTTC. Protein product: CASSVTGTGDYEQYF. Full variable domain (rest looked up from reference TRBV5-6 and TRBJ2-7): DAGVTQSPTHLIKTRGQQVTLRCSPKSGHDTVSWYQQALGQGPQFIFQYYEEEERQRGNFPDRFSGHQFPNYSSELNVNALLLGDSALYLCASSVTGTGDYEQYFGPGTRLTVT.

The rearrangement joins TRBV4-3 to TRBJ2-5; no definite D call. CDR1 is LGHNA and CDR2 is YSLEER in the germline V gene. V was shortened by 4 bases and J by 0 bases, with 9 bases between the two germline ends. The CDR3 covers 14 residues. The CDR3 DNA follows: TGCGCCAGCAGCCTCACTACGTACCAAGAGACCCAGTACTTC. It yields the protein CASSLTTYQETQYF.

This clone was seen more than once but under ten times. The chain has TRBV5-1 and TRBJ2-7, with TRBD1 identical over 8 bases. The CDR3 loop spans 19 amino acids. Germline values: CDR1 SGHRS, CDR2 YFSETQ. The ends lost 1 base at V and 2 bases at J; junction bases unmatched: 17. The CDR3 protein is CASSLPRGRIPRNPYEQYF. The CDR3 DNA is TGCGCCAGCAGCTTGCCCAGGGGGCGAATTCCCCGGAACCCCTACGAGCAGTACTTC.

The gene calls are TRBV18 and TRBJ1-1, with D possibly TRBD1 on 6 matching bases. CDR3 size: 15 residues. Germline V gene data show CDR1 as KGHSH and CDR2 as LQKENI. The V end was cut by 6 bases, the J end by 5 bases, with 19 bases between. The CDR3 nucleotides read TGTGCCAGCTCCCCAGGACAGACCTGGGGGACTGAAGCTTTCTTT. The encoded protein is CASSPGQTWGTEAFF.

The chain employs TRBV7-9 and TRBJ2-3, with 8 bases fitting TRBD2. The CDR3 sequence is 15 residues long. The V segment lost 7 bases and the J segment 2 bases; nucleotides outside the gene matches: 8. Germline CDR1 reads SEHNR; CDR2 reads FQNEAQ (reference sequence). Written as DNA, the CDR3 is TGTGCCAGCACACCCCCACTAGCGGTCACAGATACGCAGTATTTT. This encodes CASTPPLAVTDTQYF.

V and J are TRBV3-1 (or the pseudogene TRBV3-2) and TRBJ2-3; 9 bases align to TRBD1. The V gene end was trimmed by 4 bases and the J gene end by 4 bases; junction bases not matched to a gene: 15. The germline gives CDR1 LGHDT, CDR2 YNNKEL (reference sequence). The CDR3 length is 18 residues. The CDR3 reads CASSLMSMGQGRADTQYF. CDR3 in DNA: TGTGCCAGCAGCCTGATGTCGATGGGACAGGGCCGGGCAGATACGCAGTATTTT.

This clone was picked up one time. The V and J genes are TRBV5-1 and TRBJ2-7, with 10 bases that match TRBD1. The CDR3 is made up of 15 amino acids. Unmatched junction bases numbered 10, after V lost 4 bases and J lost 6 bases. The V gene's germline CDR1 is SGHRS and CDR2 YFSETQ. CDR3 sequence reads: CASSIRDRGYGEQYF. The CDR3 coding sequence is TGCGCCAGCAGCATCCGGGACAGGGGATACGGCGAGCAGTACTTC.

The V call is TRBV5-1, the J call TRBJ2-5; D may be TRBD1 (7 bases). Looked up from germline, CDR1 is SGHRS and CDR2 is YFSETQ. The CDR3 consists of 16 residues. Trimming removed 4 bases from V and 5 bases from J, with 21 bases in between. The CDR3 loop reads CASSTSPGQYVETQYF. CDR3 nucleotides: TGCGCCAGCAGCACTAGCCCGGGACAGTACGTGGAGACCCAGTACTTC. Complete variable domain (other parts from reference TRBV5-1 and TRBJ2-5): KAGVTQTPRYLIKTRGQQVTLSCSPISGHRSVSWYQQTPGQGLQFLFEYFSETQRNKGNFPGRFSGRQFSNSRSEMNVSTLELGDSALYLCASSTSPGQYVETQYFGPGTRLLVL.

The chain uses TRBV27 and TRBJ2-2; no clear D. The CDR3 spans 15 residues. CDR1 is MNHEY, CDR2 SMNVEV, per germline (reference sequence). V was pared by 7 bases and J by 5 bases, with 17 bases between. CDR3 sequence reads: CASTQVASSTGELFF. CDR3 sequence (DNA): TGTGCCAGCACCCAGGTGGCTAGTAGTACCGGGGAGCTGTTTTTT.

The chain joins TRBV11-2 to TRBJ2-7; D remains unclear. V was trimmed by 1 base and J by 0 bases, leaving 10 bases between them. CDR3 size: 15 residues. Per germline, CDR1 SGHAT and CDR2 FQNNGV. In DNA form, the CDR3 reads TGTGCCAGCAGCTTAGGGGTAGTTCCCTCCTACGAGCAGTACTTC. Its protein is CASSLGVVPSYEQYF.